Given below is one T cell receptor beta chain in context. What it binds is unknown. Reprocessing the 5' RACE reads, TCRdb reports a single entry for every CDR3 protein and omits DNA. Here the sample table reports 150,000 to 170,000 distinct CDR3 sequences. The CDR3 length is 15 residues. The germline CDR1 and CDR2 sequences are MNHEY and SVGEGT. This record belongs to a study of T cells expressing NK-cell markers. Study-level information: Sorted CD3+CD56+NKG2C+, CD3+CD56+NKG2C- and CD3+CD56-NKG2C+ T-cell subsets were beta-chain profiled.

Study results and caveats: It was still unclear whether expanded NKG2C+ T cell clones were HCMV specific.

The sequence was obtained from a woman aged 45-65 years in good health. The chain recombines TRBV6-2 or TRBV6-3 with TRBJ1-2; TCRdb reports TRBD1, a call that lacks DNA to check it against. The sequenced sample was blood T cells: a sorted CD56 or NKG2C T cell subset, CD4+ or CD8+ T cells, or bulk PBMC T cells (not recorded which). The CDR3 sequence: CASSYSRGDRLFYTF.